The 12 T cell receptor beta chains given below trace back to one sample, sequenced in a study of human T cells and chemical hapten exposure. Each CDR3 protein is one row after TCRdb ran MiXCR on the RACE reads. The top ten clones hold approximately 2.5% of a sample with about 200,000 distinct CDR3 sequences, 24% of them seen once. Time point indicated: patch test 3, about 24 weeks after DPC sensitization. The sample's treatment: therapeutic diphenylcyclopropenone sensitization with weekly scalp DPC. Sample: whole blood, taken in connection with sensitization to the hapten diphenylcyclopropenone (DPC). Source of these receptors: a woman aged 40-49 years with alopecia areata. Some clones in this sample may be carry-over from other donors' samples.

V gene TRBV5-1 combines with J gene TRBJ2-4; 7 nucleotides line up with TRBD2. The J segment lost 5 bases and the V segment lost 3 bases, leaving 5 bases of the junction unmatched. The CDR3 length is 14 residues. The germline V gene encodes CDR1 SGHRS and CDR2 YFSETQ. CDR3 bases: TGCGCCAGCAGCTCGGGACTACCCCAAAACATTCAGTACTTC. The encoded protein is CASSSGLPQNIQYF. Using reference TRBV5-1 and TRBJ2-4 for the parts outside the CDR3, the full variable domain is KAGVTQTPRYLIKTRGQQVTLSCSPISGHRSVSWYQQTPGQGLQFLFEYFSETQRNKGNFPGRFSGRQFSNSRSEMNVSTLELGDSALYLCASSSGLPQNIQYFGAGTRLSVL.

This clonotype came up a few times. V is TRBV5-1 and J is TRBJ1-1, with a weak D call TRBD1 (5 bases). V was trimmed by 0 bases and J by 4 bases, leaving 16 bases between them. Per germline, CDR1 SGHRS and CDR2 YFSETQ. This CDR3 spans 16 amino acids. The CDR3 region is CASSLEGGGWGTEAFF. CDR3 DNA: TGCGCCAGCAGCTTGGAGGGTGGGGGTTGGGGCACTGAAGCTTTCTTT.

This clonotype has a handful of counts. The CDR3 protein is CASSSPGLAEETQYF. The CDR3 DNA follows: TGTGCCAGCAGCTCTCCCGGACTAGCGGAAGAGACCCAGTACTTC. The chain has TRBV5-4 and TRBJ2-5, with 10 bases aligning to TRBD2. CDR1 SGHNT and CDR2 YYREEE come from the germline V gene (reference sequence). After removal of 3 bases from V and 3 bases from J, the junction contained 5 bases not matched to a gene. The CDR3 is made up of 15 amino acids.

The chain has TRBV7-2 and TRBJ2-5; 8 bases match TRBD1. This CDR3 spans 15 amino acids. Germline assignment: CDR1 SGHTA and CDR2 FQGNSA. After removal of 5 bases from V and 7 bases from J, the junction contained 12 bases not matched to a gene. The CDR3 DNA is TGTGCCAGCAGCCAGACACAGGGGGTAGGGTTGACCCAGTACTTC. The encoded protein is CASSQTQGVGLTQYF.

The chain links TRBV6-1 to TRBJ1-1, with 8 bases fitting TRBD1. CDR1 is MNHNS and CDR2 is SASEGT in the germline V gene. The CDR3 extends over 14 amino acids. Unmatched junction bases numbered 5, after V lost 5 bases and J lost 3 bases. CDR3 residues: CASSRQGMYTEAFF. CDR3 DNA sequence: TGTGCCAGCAGTAGACAGGGGATGTACACTGAAGCTTTCTTT.

The chain employs TRBV14 and TRBJ2-1, with a weak D call TRBD2 (6 bases). V lost 6 bases, J lost 4 bases, and 16 bases lay in between. The CDR3 has 15 residues. Germline CDR1 and CDR2: SGHDN and FVKESK. The CDR3 DNA is TGTGCCAGCAGTACCGGGACGGGAGTTTACAATGAGCAGTTCTTC. Translated: CASSTGTGVYNEQFF.

This chain links TRBV18 with TRBJ2-5; 7 positions agree with TRBD1. Germline CDR1 and CDR2: KGHSH and LQKENI. Trimming cost V 4 bases and J 1 base; bases outside gene matches: 9. CDR3 length equals 16 residues. Here the CDR3 reads CASSLTLGQSQETQYF. The CDR3 DNA is TGTGCCAGCTCACTAACCTTGGGACAGTCCCAAGAGACCCAGTACTTC.

For this clonotype: Mismatch with germline at one junction end may stem from a read error. The chain links TRBV4-3 to TRBJ2-7; no definite D call. Germline lookup yields CDR1 LGHNA and CDR2 YSLEER. CDR3 length: 16 amino acids. Here the CDR3 reads CASNQDFTVPDYEQYF. The CDR3 DNA is TGCGCCAGCAACCAAGATTTTACGGTGCCCGATTACGAGCAGTACTTC.

The V gene is TRBV5-1, the J gene TRBJ1-2, with D possibly matching TRBD1 (6 bases). The CDR3 consists of 14 residues. V lost 3 bases to trimming and J lost 6 bases, with 15 bases between them. Germline lookup yields CDR1 SGHRS and CDR2 YFSETQ. For the CDR3, the DNA is TGCGCCAGCAGCTCGGGGGGCGCGGTGGATGGCTACACCTTC. As protein: CASSSGGAVDGYTF. Full variable domain (outside the CDR3, taken from reference TRBV5-1 and TRBJ1-2): KAGVTQTPRYLIKTRGQQVTLSCSPISGHRSVSWYQQTPGQGLQFLFEYFSETQRNKGNFPGRFSGRQFSNSRSEMNVSTLELGDSALYLCASSSGGAVDGYTFGSGTRLTVV.

The chain is built from TRBV27 and TRBJ2-7; 9 bases agree with TRBD1. This CDR3 contains 14 residues. The V segment lost 8 bases and the J segment 4 bases; nucleotides outside the gene matches: 9. Germline CDR1 and CDR2: MNHEY and SMNVEV (reference sequence). The CDR3 sequence is CASRKPGQGYEQYF. The CDR3 nucleotides read TGTGCCAGCCGAAAACCGGGACAGGGATACGAGCAGTACTTC.

This clonotype has more than one count but fewer than ten. The chain uses TRBV25-1 and TRBJ2-7, with TRBD1 identical over 9 bases. This CDR3 is 15 amino acids long. J lost 4 bases, V lost 4 bases, and 8 bases had no gene match. Germline values: CDR1 MGHDK, CDR2 SYGVNS. The CDR3 sequence is CASSAPGDRGYEQYF. CDR3 nucleotides: TGTGCCAGCAGTGCCCCCGGCGACAGGGGGTACGAGCAGTACTTC.

The chain is built from TRBV10-3 and TRBJ2-7; the D is unclear. The length of the CDR3 is 17 residues. Between the trimmed V and J ends, which lost 3 bases and 4 bases, there was a span of 22 bases. Germline V CDR1 and CDR2: ENHRY, SYGVKD. The CDR3 here is CAISERSTGPQHYEQYF. Written as DNA, the CDR3 is TGTGCCATCAGTGAACGAAGCACCGGCCCACAACATTACGAGCAGTACTTC.